This entry concerns a single T cell receptor (beta chain). This sample is drawn from a study of blood T cell repertoires in COVID-19. Whole-study context: Donors in the United States, Italy and Spain gave samples during acute or convalescent COVID-19.

Germline assignment: CDR1 MNHEY and CDR2 SVGEGT. The CDR3 is 14 amino acids. The junction had 8 bases not matched to a gene; V was cut back by 4 bases and J by 7 bases. Produced via immunoSEQ multiplex PCR; TCRdb's table is partial and in-frame only. There are hundreds of thousands of clones in the sample; approximately 84% occur only once, and about 2.2% lies in the top ten. The gene calls are TRBV6-2 or TRBV6-3 and TRBJ2-5, with 8 positions matching TRBD2. The sample was peripheral blood. This clonotype originated in a woman aged 25-40 years who had recovered from COVID-19. In DNA form, the CDR3 reads TGTGCCAGCAGTTCAGCGGGAGTTGGGGGGACCCAGTACTTC. Translation: CASSSAGVGGTQYF.